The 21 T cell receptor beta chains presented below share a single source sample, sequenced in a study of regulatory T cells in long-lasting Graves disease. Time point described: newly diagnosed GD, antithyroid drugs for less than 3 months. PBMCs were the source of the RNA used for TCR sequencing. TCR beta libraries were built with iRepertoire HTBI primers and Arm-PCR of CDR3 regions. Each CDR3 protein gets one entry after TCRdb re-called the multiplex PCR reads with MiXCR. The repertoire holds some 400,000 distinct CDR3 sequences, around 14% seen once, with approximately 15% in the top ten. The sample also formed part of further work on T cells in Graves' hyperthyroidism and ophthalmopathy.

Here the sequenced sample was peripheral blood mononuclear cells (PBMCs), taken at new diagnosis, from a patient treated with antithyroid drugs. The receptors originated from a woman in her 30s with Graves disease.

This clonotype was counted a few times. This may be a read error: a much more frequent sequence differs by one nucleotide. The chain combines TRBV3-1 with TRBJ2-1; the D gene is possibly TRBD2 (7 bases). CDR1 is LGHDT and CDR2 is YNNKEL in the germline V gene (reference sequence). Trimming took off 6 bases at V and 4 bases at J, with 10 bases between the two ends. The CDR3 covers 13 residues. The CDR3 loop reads CASRGRGYNEQFF. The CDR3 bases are TGTGCCAGCAGGGGGAGGGGGTACAATGAGCAGTTCTTC.

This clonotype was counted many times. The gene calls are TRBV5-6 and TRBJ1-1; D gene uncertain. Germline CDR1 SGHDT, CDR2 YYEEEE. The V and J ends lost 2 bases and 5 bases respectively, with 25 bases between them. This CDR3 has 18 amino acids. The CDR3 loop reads CASSFGFRSSFGETEAFF. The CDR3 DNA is TGTGCCAGCAGCTTTGGGTTTCGGAGTAGTTTTGGAGAAACTGAAGCTTTCTTT.

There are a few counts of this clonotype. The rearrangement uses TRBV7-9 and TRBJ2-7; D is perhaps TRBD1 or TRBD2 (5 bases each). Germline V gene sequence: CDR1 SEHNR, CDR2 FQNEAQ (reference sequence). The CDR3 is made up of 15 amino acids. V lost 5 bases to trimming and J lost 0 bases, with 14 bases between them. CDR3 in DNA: TGTGCCAGCAGCCCGGGACCCGAGGGCTCCTACGAGCAGTACTTC. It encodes CASSPGPEGSYEQYF.

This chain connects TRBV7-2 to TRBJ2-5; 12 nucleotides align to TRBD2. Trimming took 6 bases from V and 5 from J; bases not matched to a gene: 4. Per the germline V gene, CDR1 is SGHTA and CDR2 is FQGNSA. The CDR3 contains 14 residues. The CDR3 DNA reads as TGTGCCAGCAGACCTGGGACTAGCGGGGAGACCCAGTACTTC. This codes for CASRPGTSGETQYF.

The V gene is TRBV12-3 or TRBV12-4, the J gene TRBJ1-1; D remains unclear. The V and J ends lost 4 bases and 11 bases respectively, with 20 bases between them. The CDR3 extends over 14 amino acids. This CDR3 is CASSSPQNPQWAFF. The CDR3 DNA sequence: TGTGCCAGCAGTTCCCCCCAGAACCCCCAGTGGGCTTTCTTT.

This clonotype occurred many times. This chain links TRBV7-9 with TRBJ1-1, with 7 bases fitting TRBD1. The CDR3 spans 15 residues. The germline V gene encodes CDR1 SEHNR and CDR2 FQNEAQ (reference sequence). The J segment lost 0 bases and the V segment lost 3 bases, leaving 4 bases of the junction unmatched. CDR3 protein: CASSFDRELNTEAFF. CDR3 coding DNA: TGTGCCAGCAGCTTCGACAGGGAGTTGAACACTGAAGCTTTCTTT.

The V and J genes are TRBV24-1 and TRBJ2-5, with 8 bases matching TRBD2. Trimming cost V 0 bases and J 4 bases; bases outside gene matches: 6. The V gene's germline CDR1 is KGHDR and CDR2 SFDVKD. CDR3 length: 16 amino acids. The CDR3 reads CATSDLGLAGGETQYF. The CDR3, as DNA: TGTGCCACCAGTGATTTGGGTCTAGCGGGTGGAGAGACCCAGTACTTC.

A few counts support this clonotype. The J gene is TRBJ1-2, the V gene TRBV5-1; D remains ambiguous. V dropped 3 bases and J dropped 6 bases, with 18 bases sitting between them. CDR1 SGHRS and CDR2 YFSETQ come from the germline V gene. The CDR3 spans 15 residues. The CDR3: CASSSREGGLNGYTF. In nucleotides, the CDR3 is TGCGCCAGCAGCTCAAGGGAGGGTGGGCTAAATGGCTACACCTTC. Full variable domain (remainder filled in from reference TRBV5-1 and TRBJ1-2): KAGVTQTPRYLIKTRGQQVTLSCSPISGHRSVSWYQQTPGQGLQFLFEYFSETQRNKGNFPGRFSGRQFSNSRSEMNVSTLELGDSALYLCASSSREGGLNGYTFGSGTRLTVV.

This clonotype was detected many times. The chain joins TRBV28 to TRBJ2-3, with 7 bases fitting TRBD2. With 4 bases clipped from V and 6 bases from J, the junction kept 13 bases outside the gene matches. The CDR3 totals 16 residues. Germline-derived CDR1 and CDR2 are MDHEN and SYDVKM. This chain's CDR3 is CASSSRAAGVGDTQYF. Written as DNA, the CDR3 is TGTGCCAGCAGTTCCAGGGCGGCGGGAGTTGGTGATACGCAGTATTTT.

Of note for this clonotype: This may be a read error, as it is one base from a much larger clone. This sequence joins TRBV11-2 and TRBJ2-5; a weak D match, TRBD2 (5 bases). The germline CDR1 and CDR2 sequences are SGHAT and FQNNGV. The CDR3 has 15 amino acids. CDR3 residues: CASSPRTRSWETRYF. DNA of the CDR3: TGTGCCAGCAGCCCCAGGACTCGCTCTTGGGAGACCCGGTACTTC.

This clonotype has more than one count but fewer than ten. The CDR3 DNA reads TGCGCCAGCAGCCAAGAGAAAACAGTCCAAGAGACCCAGTACTTC. It is translated as CASSQEKTVQETQYF. V and J are TRBV4-1 and TRBJ2-5; D unresolved. V was trimmed by 0 bases and J by 1 base, leaving 9 bases between them. The CDR3 totals 15 residues. Germline V gene data show CDR1 as MGHRA and CDR2 as YSYEKL.

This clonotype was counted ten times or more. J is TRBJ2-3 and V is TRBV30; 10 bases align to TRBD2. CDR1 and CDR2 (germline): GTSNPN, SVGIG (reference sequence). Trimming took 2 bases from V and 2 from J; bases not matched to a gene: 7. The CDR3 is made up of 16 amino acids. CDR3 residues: CAWSIIAGGTTDTQYF. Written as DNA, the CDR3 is TGTGCCTGGAGTATTATAGCGGGAGGAACCACAGATACGCAGTATTTT.

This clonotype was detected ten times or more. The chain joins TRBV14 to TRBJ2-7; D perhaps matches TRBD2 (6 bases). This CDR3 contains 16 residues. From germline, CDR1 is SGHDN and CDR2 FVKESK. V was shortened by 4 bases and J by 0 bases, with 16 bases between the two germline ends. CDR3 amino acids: CASSPGSRDPSYEQYF. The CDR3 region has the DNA TGTGCCAGCAGCCCCGGGAGCCGAGACCCCTCCTACGAGCAGTACTTC.

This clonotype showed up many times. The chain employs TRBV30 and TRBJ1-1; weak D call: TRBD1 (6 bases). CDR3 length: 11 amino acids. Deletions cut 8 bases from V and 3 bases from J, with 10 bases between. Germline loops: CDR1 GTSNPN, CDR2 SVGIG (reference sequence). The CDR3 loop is CALQGYTEAFF. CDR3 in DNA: TGTGCCCTTCAGGGGTACACTGAAGCTTTCTTT.

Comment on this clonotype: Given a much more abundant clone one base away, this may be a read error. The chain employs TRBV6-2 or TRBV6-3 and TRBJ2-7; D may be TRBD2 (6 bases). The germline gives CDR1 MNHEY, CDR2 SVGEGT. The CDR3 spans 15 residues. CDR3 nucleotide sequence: TGTGCCAGCAGTTATCAAGCCGGGACTTCCTGCGAGCAGTACTTC. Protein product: CASSYQAGTSCEQYF.

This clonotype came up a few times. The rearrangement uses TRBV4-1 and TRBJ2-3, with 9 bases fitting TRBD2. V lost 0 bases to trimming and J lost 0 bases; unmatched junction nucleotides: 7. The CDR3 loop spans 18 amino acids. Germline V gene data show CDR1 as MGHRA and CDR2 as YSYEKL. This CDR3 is CASSQESLAGRSTDTQYF. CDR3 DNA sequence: TGCGCCAGCAGCCAAGAGAGTCTAGCGGGACGTAGCACAGATACGCAGTATTTT.

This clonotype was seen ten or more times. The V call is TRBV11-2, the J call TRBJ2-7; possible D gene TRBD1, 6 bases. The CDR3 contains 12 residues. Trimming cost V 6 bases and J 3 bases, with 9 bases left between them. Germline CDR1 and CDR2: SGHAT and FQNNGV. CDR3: CASSSQGYEQYF. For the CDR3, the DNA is TGTGCCAGCAGTTCACAGGGCTACGAGCAGTACTTC.

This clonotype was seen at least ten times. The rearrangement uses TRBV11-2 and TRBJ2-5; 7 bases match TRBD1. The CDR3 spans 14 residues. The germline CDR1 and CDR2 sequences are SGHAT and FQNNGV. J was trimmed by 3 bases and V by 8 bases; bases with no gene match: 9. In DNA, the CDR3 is TGTGCCAGCCGCCCGACAGGGAAAGAAGAGACCCAGTACTTC. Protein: CASRPTGKEETQYF.

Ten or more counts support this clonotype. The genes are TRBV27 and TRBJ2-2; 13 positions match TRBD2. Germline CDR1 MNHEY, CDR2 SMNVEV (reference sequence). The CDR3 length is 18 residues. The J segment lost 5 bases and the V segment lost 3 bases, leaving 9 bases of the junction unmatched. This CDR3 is CASSFPLAGGPRTGELFF. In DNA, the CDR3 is TGTGCCAGCAGTTTTCCACTAGCGGGAGGGCCTCGAACCGGGGAGCTGTTTTTT.

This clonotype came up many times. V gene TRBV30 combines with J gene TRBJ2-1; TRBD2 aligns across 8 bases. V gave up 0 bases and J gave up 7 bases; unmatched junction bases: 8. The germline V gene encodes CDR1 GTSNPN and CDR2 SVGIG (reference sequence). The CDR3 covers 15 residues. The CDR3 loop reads CAWSVSAGGGNEQFF. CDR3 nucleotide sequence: TGTGCCTGGAGTGTAAGTGCGGGAGGAGGGAATGAGCAGTTCTTC. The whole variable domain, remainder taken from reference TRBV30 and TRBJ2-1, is SQTIHQWPATLVQPVGSPLSLECTVEGTSNPNLYWYRQAAGRGLQLLFYSVGIGQISSEVPQNLSASRPQDRQFILSSKKLLLSDSGFYLCAWSVSAGGGNEQFFGPGTRLTVL.

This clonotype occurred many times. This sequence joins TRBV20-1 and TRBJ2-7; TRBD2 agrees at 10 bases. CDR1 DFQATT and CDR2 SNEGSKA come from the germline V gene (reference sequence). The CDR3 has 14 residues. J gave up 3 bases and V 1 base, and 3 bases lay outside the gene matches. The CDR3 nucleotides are TGCAGTGCTAGAGGTTCTAGCGGGAGCTACGAGCAGTACTTC. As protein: CSARGSSGSYEQYF.